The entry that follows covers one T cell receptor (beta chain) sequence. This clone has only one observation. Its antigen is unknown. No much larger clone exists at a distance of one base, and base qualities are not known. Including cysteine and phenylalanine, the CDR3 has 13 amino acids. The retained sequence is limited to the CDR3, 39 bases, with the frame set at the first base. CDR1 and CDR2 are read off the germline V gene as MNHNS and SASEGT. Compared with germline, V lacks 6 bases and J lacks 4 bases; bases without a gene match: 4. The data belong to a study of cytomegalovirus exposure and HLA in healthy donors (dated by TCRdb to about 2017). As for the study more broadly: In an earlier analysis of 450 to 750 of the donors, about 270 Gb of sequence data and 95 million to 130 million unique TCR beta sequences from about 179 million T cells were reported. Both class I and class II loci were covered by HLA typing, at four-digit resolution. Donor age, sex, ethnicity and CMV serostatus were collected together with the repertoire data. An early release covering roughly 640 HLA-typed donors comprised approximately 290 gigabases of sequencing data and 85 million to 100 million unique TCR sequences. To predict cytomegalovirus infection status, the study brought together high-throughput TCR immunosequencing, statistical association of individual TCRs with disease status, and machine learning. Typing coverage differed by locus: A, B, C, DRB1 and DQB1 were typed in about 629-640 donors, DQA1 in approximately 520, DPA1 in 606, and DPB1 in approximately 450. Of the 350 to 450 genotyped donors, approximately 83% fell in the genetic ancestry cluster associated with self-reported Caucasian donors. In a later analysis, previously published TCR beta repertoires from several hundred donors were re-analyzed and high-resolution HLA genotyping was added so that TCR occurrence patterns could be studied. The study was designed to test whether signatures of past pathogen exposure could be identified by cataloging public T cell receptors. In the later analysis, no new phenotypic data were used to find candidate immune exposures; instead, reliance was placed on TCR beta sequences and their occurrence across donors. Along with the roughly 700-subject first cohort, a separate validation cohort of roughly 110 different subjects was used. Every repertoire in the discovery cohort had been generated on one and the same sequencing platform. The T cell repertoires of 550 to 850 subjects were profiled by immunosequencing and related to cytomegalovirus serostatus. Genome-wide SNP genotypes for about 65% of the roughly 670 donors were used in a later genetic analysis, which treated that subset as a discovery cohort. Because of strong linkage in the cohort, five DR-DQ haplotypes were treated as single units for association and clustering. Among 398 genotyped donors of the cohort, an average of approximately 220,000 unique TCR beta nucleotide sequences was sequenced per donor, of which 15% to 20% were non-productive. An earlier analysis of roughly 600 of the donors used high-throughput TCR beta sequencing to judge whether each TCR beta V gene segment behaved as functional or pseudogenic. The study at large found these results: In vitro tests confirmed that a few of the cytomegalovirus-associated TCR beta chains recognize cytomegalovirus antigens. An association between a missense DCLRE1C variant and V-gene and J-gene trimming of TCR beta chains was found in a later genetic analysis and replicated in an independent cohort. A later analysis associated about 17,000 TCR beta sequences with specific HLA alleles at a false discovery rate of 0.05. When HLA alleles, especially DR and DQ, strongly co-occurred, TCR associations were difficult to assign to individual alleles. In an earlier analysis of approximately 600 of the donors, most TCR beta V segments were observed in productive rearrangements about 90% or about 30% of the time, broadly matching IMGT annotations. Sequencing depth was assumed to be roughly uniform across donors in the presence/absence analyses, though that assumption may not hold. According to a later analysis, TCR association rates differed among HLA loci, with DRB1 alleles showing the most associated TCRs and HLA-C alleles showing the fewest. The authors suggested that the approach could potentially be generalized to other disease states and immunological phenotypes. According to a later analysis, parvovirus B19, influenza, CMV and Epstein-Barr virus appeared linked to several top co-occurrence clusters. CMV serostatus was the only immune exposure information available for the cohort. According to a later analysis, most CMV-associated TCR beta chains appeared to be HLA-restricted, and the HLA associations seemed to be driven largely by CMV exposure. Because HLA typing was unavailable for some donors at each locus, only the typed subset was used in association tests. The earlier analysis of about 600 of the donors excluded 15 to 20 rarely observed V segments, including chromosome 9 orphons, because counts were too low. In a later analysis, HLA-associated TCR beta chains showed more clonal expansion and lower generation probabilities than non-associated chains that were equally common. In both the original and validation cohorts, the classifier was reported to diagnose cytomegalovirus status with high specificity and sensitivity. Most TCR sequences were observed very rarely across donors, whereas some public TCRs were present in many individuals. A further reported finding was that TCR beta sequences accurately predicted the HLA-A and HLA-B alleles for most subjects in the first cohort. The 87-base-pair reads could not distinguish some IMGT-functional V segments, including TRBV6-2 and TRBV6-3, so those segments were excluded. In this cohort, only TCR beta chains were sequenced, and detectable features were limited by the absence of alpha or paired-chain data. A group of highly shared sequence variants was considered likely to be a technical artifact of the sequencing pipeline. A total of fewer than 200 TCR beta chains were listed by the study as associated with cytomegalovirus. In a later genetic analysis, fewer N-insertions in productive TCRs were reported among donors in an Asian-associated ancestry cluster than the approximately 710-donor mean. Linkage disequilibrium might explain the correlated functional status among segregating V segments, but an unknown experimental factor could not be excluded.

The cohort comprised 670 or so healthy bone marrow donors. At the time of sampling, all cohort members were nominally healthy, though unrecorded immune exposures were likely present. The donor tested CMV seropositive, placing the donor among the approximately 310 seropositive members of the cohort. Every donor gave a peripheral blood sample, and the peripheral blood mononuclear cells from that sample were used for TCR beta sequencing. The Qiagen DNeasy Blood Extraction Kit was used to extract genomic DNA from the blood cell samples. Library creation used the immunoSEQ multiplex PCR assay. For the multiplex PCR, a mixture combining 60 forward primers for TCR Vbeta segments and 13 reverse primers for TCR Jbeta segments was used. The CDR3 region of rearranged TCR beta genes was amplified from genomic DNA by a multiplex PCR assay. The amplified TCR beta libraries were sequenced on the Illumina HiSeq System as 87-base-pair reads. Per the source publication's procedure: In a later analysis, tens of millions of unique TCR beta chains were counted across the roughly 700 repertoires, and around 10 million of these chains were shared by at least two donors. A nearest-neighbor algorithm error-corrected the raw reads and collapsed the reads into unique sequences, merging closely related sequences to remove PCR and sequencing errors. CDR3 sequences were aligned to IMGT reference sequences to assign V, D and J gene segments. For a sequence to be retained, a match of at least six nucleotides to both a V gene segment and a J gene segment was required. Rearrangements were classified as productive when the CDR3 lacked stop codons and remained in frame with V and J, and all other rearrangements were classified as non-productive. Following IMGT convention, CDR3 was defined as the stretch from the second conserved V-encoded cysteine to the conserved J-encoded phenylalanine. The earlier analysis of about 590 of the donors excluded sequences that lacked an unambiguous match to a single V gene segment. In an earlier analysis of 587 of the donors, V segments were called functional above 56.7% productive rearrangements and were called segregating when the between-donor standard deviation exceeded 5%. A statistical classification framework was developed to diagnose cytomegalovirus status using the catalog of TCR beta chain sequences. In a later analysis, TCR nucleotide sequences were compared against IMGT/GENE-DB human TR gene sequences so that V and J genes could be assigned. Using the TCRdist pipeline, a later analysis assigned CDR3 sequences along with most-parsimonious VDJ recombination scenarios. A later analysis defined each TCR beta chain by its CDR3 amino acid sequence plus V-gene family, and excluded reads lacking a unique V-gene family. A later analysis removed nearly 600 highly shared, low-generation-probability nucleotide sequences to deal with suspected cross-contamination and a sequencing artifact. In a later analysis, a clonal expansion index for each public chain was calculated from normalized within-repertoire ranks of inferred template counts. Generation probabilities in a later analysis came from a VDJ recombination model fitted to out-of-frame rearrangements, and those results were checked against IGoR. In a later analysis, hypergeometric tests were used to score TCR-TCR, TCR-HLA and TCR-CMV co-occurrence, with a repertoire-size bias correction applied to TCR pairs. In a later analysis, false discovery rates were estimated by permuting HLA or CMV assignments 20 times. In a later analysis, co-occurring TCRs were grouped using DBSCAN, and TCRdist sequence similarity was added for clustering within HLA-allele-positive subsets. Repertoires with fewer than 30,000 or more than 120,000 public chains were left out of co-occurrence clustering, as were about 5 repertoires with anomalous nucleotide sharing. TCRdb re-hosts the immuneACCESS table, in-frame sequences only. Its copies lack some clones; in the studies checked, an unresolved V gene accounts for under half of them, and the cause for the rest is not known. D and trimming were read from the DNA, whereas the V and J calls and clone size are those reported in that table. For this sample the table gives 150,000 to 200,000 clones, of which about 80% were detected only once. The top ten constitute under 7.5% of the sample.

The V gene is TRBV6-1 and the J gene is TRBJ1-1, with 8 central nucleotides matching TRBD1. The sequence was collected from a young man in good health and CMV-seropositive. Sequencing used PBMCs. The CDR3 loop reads CASRTGVATEAFF. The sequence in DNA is TGTGCCAGCAGGACAGGGGTGGCCACTGAAGCTTTCTTT.